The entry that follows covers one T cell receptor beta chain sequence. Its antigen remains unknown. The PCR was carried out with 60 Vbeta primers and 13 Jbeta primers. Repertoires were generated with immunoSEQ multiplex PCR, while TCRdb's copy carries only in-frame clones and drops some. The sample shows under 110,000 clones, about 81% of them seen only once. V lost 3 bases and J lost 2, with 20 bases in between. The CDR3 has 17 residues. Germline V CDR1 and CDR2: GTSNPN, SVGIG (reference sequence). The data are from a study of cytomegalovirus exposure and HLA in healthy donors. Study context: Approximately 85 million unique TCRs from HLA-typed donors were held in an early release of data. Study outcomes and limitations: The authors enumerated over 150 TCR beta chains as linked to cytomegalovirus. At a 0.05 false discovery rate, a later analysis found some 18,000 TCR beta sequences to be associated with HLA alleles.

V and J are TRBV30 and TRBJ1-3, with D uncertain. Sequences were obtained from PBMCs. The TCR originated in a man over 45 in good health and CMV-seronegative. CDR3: CAWSLAPKGGTGNTIYF. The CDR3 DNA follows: TGTGCCTGGAGCCTTGCCCCCAAAGGAGGAACTGGAAACACCATATATTTT.